The 11 T cell receptor beta chains below were found in one sample sequenced in a study of cytomegalovirus exposure and HLA in healthy donors. The PCR used 60 Vbeta and 13 Jbeta primers. Generated by immunoSEQ multiplex PCR, the TCRdb table keeps only in-frame clones and is missing some. Among about 130,000 clones listed, 80% were seen once. The sample taken for sequencing was PBMCs. The receptors derive from a woman in her thirties or forties in good health and CMV-seronegative.

About this clone itself: The junction departs from the called germline gene at one end, perhaps through a read error. V is TRBV7-2 and J is TRBJ1-2; the D gene is possibly TRBD1 (6 bases). The germline V gene has CDR1 SGHTA and CDR2 FQGNSA. The CDR3 runs 13 residues. CDR3 loop: CASSSDRIYGYPF. CDR3 sequence (DNA): TGTGCCAGCAGCTCGGACAGAATTTATGGCTACCCCTTC.

This clone came up a few times. At one end, the junction sequence differs from germline, possibly due to a read error. The chain carries TRBV19 and TRBJ2-7; D ambiguous. CDR1 and CDR2 from the germline V gene are LNHDA and SQIVND (reference sequence). The CDR3 extends over 13 amino acids. CDR3 sequence reads: CASKEHTSDEQYF. In nucleotides, the CDR3 is TGTGCCAGTAAGGAGCATACCTCCGACGAGCAGTACTTC. Based on the CDR3 plus reference TRBV19 and TRBJ2-7, the full variable domain is DGGITQSPKYLFRKEGQNVTLSCEQNLNHDAMYWYRQDPGQGLRLIYYSQIVNDFQKGDIAEGYSVSREKKESFPLTVTSAQKNPTAFYLCASKEHTSDEQYFGPGTRLTVT.

The chain employs TRBV7-2 and TRBJ2-2, with a weak D call TRBD1 (5 bases). Germline V gene lookup returns CDR1 SGHTA and CDR2 FQGNSA. V was trimmed by 8 bases and J by 0 bases, leaving 16 bases between them. The CDR3 covers 16 residues. CDR3 region: CASPSGRAANTGELFF. The CDR3 coding sequence is TGTGCCAGCCCTTCGGGCAGGGCCGCGAACACCGGGGAGCTGTTTTTT.

This rearrangement joins TRBV7-9 to TRBJ2-3, with 8 bases fitting TRBD1. Trimming removed 5 bases from V and 3 bases from J; junction bases left unmatched: 13. Germline values: CDR1 SEHNR, CDR2 FQNEAQ (reference sequence). The CDR3 is 17 residues long. Here the CDR3 reads CASSRTGTGSTTDTQYF. The CDR3 region has the DNA TGTGCCAGCAGCCGCACCGGGACAGGTTCAACGACAGATACGCAGTATTTT.

V gene TRBV6-1 combines with J gene TRBJ1-2, with D hard to call. In germline, CDR1 is MNHNS, CDR2 SASEGT. Between the trimmed V and J ends, which lost 11 bases and 0 bases, there was a span of 13 bases. The CDR3 spans 13 residues. CDR3 residues: CAAAPTTNYGYTF. The CDR3 coding sequence is TGTGCCGCAGCGCCCACGACTAACTATGGCTACACCTTC.

The rearrangement links TRBV4-3 to TRBJ2-7; TRBD2 aligns across 8 bases. CDR3 size: 14 residues. The V segment lost 1 base and the J segment 5 bases; nucleotides outside the gene matches: 4. CDR1 LGHNA and CDR2 YSLEER come from the germline V gene. CDR3 bases: TGCGCCAGCAGCCAAGGACTAGCGACCGACGAGCAGTACTTC. It yields the protein CASSQGLATDEQYF.

The CDR3 protein is CAISGAYEQYF. The DNA of the CDR3 is TGTGCCATCAGTGGCGCCTACGAGCAGTACTTC. The chain links TRBV10-3 to TRBJ2-7, with no clear D. Trimming removed 4 bases from V and 2 bases from J, with 3 bases in between. The CDR3 spans 11 residues. CDR1 is ENHRY, CDR2 SYGVKD, per germline.

The chain recombines TRBV27 with TRBJ2-1, with 12 bases matching TRBD2. This CDR3 has 16 residues. V gave up 5 bases and J gave up 5 bases; unmatched junction bases: 7. CDR1 and CDR2 (germline): MNHEY, SMNVEV (reference sequence). CDR3 residues: CASSPQLAGGDNEQFF. The CDR3 DNA sequence: TGTGCCAGCAGTCCGCAACTAGCGGGAGGTGACAATGAGCAGTTCTTC.

This clone was found a few times. The chain uses TRBV29-1 and TRBJ2-7; 10 bases fit TRBD2. There are 12 residues in the CDR3. V gave up 6 bases and J gave up 7 bases; unmatched junction bases: 6. CDR1 and CDR2 (germline): SQVTM, ANQGSEA. This CDR3 reads CSVSPGLAEQYF. CDR3 coding DNA: TGCAGCGTGTCACCGGGACTAGCGGAGCAGTACTTC.

This chain joins TRBV19 and TRBJ2-5; TRBD1 matches at 7 bases. V shed 4 bases, J shed 3 bases, and the junction held 2 bases outside the gene matches. From germline, CDR1 is LNHDA and CDR2 SQIVND (reference sequence). The CDR3 totals 13 residues. CDR3 in DNA: TGTGCCAGTAGTACCGACAGGGAAGAGACCCAGTACTTC. The encoded protein is CASSTDREETQYF.

About this clone: Germline is not matched at one junction end, which may reflect a read error. The gene calls are TRBV7-9 and TRBJ1-3, with no clear D. CDR3 length: 15 residues. Germline V gene data show CDR1 as SEHNR and CDR2 as FQNEAQ (reference sequence). CDR3 nucleotide sequence: TGTGCCAGCAACTTAGTGCTAGACTCTGGAAACACCATATATTTT. Encoded protein: CASNLVLDSGNTIYF.